These 8 T cell receptor beta chains came from one sample sequenced in a study of beta chain features in type 1 diabetes. Expressed TCRB transcripts were sequenced because the entire RNA isolate underwent reverse transcription. TCRdb's copy holds only in-frame clones and misses some; the assay was immunoSEQ multiplex PCR. The sample yields under 550,000 clones, 11% seen once. The sequenced sample was naive CD4+ T cells from blood. The source of these receptors is a woman aged 18-29 years in good health.

The rearrangement joins TRBV7-9 to TRBJ2-3; D is unclear. Trimming shortened V by 2 bases and J by 4 bases, and 7 bases separated the two germline ends. Germline CDR1 reads SEHNR; CDR2 reads FQNEAQ (reference sequence). This CDR3 is 13 amino acids long. The CDR3 reads CASSLSMPDTQYF. The CDR3 DNA follows: TGTGCCAGCAGCTTAAGTATGCCAGATACGCAGTATTTT.

The chain joins TRBV28 to TRBJ2-3, with D unresolved. Per the germline V gene, CDR1 is MDHEN and CDR2 is SYDVKM. V lost 6 bases to trimming and J lost 1 base, with 14 bases between them. There are 15 residues in the CDR3. The CDR3 reads CASSRNGDGTDTQYF. The CDR3, as DNA: TGTGCCAGCAGCCGCAATGGCGACGGCACAGATACGCAGTATTTT.

This clone appeared a few times. This sequence joins TRBV5-4 and TRBJ2-7; the D is unclear. Germline lookup yields CDR1 SGHNT and CDR2 YYREEE (reference sequence). The CDR3 extends over 15 amino acids. The V and J ends lost 0 bases and 2 bases respectively, with 12 bases between them. CDR3 sequence (DNA): TGTGCCAGCAGCTTGGAGGGTTTCCCACCCTACGAGCAGTACTTC. Its translation: CASSLEGFPPYEQYF.

This clone was seen more than once but under ten times. The J gene is TRBJ2-7, the V gene TRBV30; tentative D call: TRBD1 (7 bases). CDR3 size: 14 residues. Germline CDR1 reads GTSNPN; CDR2 reads SVGIG (reference sequence). V lost 0 bases, J lost 2 bases, and 11 bases lay in between. This chain's CDR3 is CAWSVPGGTYEQYF. In nucleotides, the CDR3 is TGTGCCTGGAGTGTACCAGGGGGGACCTACGAGCAGTACTTC.

The chain employs TRBV5-1 and TRBJ1-1; D is unclear. This CDR3 is 13 amino acids long. The V gene lost 1 base and the J gene lost 7 bases, with 11 bases spanning the gap. Germline V gene lookup returns CDR1 SGHRS and CDR2 YFSETQ. The CDR3 bases are TGCGCCAGCAGCTTGCCCGGGGTTGATGAAGCTTTCTTT. Protein: CASSLPGVDEAFF.

The chain has TRBV14 and TRBJ2-7; a possible D gene is TRBD1 (6 bases). Trimming cost V 1 base and J 3 bases, with 13 bases left between them. Germline V gives CDR1 SGHDN, CDR2 FVKESK. This CDR3 is 15 amino acids long. CDR3 DNA: TGTGCCAGCAGCCAAGGTTCAGGGGCAGTCTACGAGCAGTACTTC. Protein sequence: CASSQGSGAVYEQYF.

The CDR3 DNA is TGCGCCAGCAGCCAAGCCCCCCGGTGGGGGGAGAATACTGAAGCTTTCTTT. The encoded protein is CASSQAPRWGENTEAFF. V is TRBV4-3 and J is TRBJ1-1, with D possibly being TRBD1 (5 bases). The V end lost 1 base, the J end lost 5 bases, and 20 bases lay between the germline ends. This CDR3 contains 17 residues. Germline V gene lookup returns CDR1 LGHNA and CDR2 YSLEER.

This clone was recorded a few times. V gene TRBV9 combines with J gene TRBJ2-2, with D unresolved. This CDR3 contains 16 residues. The V gene lost 1 base and the J gene lost 3 bases, with 13 bases spanning the gap. Germline V gene data show CDR1 as SGDLS and CDR2 as YYNGEE. CDR3 residues: CASSVRGDWDTGELFF. In DNA form, the CDR3 reads TGTGCCAGCAGCGTACGAGGCGATTGGGACACCGGGGAGCTGTTTTTT.